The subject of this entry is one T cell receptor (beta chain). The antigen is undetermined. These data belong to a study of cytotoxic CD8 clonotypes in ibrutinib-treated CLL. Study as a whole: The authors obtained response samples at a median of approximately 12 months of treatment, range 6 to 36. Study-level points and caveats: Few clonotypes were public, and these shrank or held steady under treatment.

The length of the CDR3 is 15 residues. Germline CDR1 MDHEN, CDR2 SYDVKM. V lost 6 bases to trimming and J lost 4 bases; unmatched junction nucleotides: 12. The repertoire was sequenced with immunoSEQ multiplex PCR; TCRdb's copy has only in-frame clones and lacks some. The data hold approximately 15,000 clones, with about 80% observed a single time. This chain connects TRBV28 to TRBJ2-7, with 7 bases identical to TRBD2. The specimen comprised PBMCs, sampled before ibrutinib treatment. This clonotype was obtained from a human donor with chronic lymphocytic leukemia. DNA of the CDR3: TGTGCCAGCAGGGGGGGGGACCAGGCTTGGTACGAGCAGTACTTC. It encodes CASRGGDQAWYEQYF.